This entry features one T cell receptor beta chain sequence. V lost 6 bases, J lost 7 bases, and 9 bases lay in between. The CDR3 is 11 residues long. This sample is drawn from a study of blood T cell repertoires in COVID-19. On the study more broadly: Sources were T cells, B-cell-depleted T cells, or PBMCs; the material itself was cDNA or gDNA.

The table came from immunoSEQ multiplex PCR; TCRdb's copy has only in-frame clones and leaves some out. This sample yields tens of thousands of clones, of which roughly 84% are seen a single time; about a fifth belongs to the top ten. The source material was peripheral blood. The receptor comes from a man older than 75 with active or convalescent COVID-19. The chain employs TRBV12-3 or TRBV12-4 and TRBJ1-1; D perhaps matches TRBD1 (5 bases). CDR3 sequence: CASSPDSEAFF. DNA of the CDR3: TGTGCCAGCAGCCCCGACAGTGAAGCTTTCTTT.